Sequencing of this T cell receptor (beta chain) was carried out in a study of blood T cell repertoires in COVID-19. The wider study: COVID-19 samples from acute and convalescent phases originated in the United States, Italy and Spain. The cDNA or gDNA used as material had been derived from T cells, B-cell-depleted T cells, or PBMCs.

Trimming took 1 base from V and 1 from J, leaving 10 bases between them. CDR3 length equals 15 residues. Looked up from germline, CDR1 is MNHEY and CDR2 is SMNVEV (reference sequence). Source study methods: Amplification with reference gene primers provided the estimates of nucleated cell counts. Profiled with immunoSEQ multiplex PCR; TCRdb holds only in-frame clones, not every one. V and J calls and clone size are those listed in that table; D and trimming were worked out from the DNA. Among around 180,000 clones listed, about 87% were seen once. Sequencing was performed on peripheral blood. The chain carries TRBV27 and TRBJ1-1; D gene ambiguous. The TCR sequence derives from a man aged 55 to 70 with acute or convalescent COVID-19. The CDR3 sequence is CASSLFAAANTEAFF. The DNA of the CDR3 is TGTGCCAGCAGTTTATTTGCGGCAGCGAACACTGAAGCTTTCTTT.